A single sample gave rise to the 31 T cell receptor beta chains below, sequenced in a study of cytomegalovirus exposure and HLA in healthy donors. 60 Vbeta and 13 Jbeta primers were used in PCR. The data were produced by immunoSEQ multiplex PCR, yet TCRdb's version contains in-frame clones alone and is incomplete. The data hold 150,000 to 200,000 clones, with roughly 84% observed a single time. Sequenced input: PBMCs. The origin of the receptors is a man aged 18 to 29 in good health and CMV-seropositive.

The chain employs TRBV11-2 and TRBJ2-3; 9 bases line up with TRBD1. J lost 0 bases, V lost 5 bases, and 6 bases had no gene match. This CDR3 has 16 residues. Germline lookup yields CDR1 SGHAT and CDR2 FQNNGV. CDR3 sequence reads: CASSRRTGDSTDTQYF. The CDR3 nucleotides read TGTGCCAGCAGCAGGCGGACAGGGGACAGCACAGATACGCAGTATTTT.

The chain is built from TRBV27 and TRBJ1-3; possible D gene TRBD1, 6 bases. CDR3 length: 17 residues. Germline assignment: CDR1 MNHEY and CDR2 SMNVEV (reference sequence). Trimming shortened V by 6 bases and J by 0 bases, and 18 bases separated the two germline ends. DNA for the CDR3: TGTGCCAGCAGGGGCGGGTCGGGGGGCCTCTCTGGAAACACCATATATTTT. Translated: CASRGGSGGLSGNTIYF.

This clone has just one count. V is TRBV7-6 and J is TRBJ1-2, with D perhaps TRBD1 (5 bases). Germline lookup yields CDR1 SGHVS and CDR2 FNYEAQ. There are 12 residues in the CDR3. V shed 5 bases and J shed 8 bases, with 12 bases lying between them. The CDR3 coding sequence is TGTGCCAGCAGCCCAAGGGCAGGGGGCTACACCTTC. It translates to CASSPRAGGYTF.

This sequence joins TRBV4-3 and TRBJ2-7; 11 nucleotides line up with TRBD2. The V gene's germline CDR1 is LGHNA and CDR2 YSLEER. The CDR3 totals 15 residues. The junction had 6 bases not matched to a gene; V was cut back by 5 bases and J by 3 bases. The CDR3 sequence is CASSSTGTSGYEQYF. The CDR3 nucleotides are TGCGCCAGCAGCTCAACCGGGACTAGCGGCTACGAGCAGTACTTC.

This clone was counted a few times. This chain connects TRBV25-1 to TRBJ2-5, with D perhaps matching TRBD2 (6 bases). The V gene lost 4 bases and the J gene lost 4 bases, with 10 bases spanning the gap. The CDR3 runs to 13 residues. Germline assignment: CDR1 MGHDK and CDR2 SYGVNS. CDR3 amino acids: CASSARDSETQYF. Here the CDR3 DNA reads TGTGCCAGCAGTGCGAGGGACTCAGAGACCCAGTACTTC.

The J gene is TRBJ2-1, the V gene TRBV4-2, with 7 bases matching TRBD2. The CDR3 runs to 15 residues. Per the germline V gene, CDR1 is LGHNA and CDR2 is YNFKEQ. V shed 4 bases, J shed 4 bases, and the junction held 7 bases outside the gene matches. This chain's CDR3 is CASSPPAGVYNEQFF. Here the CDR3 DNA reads TGTGCCAGCAGCCCACCCGCGGGGGTTTACAATGAGCAGTTCTTC.

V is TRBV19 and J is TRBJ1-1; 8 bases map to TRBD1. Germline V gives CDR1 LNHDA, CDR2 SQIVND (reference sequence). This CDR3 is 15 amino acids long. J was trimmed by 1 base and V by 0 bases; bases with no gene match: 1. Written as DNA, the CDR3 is TGTGCCAGTAGTATAGACGGACAGGGGAACACTGAAGCTTTCTTT. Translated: CASSIDGQGNTEAFF.

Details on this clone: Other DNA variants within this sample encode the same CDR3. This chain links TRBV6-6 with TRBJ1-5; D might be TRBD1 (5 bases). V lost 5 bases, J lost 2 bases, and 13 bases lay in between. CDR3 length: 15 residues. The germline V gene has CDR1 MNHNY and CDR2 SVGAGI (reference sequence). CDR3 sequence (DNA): TGTGCCAGCAGTCAGTCAGGAGGGGGCAATCAGCCCCAGCATTTT. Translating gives CASSQSGGGNQPQHF.

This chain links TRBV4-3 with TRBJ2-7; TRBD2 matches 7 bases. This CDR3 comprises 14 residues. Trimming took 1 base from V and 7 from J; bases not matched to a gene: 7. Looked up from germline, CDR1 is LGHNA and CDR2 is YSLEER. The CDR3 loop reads CASSQGVLGGEQYF. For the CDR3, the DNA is TGCGCCAGCAGCCAAGGTGTTCTCGGGGGGGAGCAGTACTTC.

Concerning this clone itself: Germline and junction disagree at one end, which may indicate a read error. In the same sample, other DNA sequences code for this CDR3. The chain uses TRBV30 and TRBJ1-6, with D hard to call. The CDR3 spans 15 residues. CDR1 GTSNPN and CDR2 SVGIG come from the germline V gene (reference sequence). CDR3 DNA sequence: TGTGCCTGGACCCGGCTTTCGACACAGTTGGTTCCCCTCCACTTC. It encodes CAWTRLSTQLVPLHF.

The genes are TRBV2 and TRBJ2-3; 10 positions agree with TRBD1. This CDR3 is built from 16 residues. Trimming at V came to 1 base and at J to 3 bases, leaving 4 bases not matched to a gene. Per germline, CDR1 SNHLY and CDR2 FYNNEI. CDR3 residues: CASSEGGTGVTDTQYF. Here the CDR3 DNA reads TGTGCCAGCAGTGAAGGGGGGACAGGGGTGACAGATACGCAGTATTTT.

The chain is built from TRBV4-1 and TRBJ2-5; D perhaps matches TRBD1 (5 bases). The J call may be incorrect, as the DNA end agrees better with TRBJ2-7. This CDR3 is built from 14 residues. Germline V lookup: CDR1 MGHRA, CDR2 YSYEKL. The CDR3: CASSQDAGIYEQYF. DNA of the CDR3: TGCGCCAGCAGCCAAGATGCAGGGATCTACGAGCAGTACTTC.

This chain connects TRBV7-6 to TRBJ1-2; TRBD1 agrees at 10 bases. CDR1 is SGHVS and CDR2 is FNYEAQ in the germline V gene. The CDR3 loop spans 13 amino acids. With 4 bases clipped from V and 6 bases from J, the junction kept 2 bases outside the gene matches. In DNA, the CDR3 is TGTGCCAGCAGCTGGACAGGGGGAGATGGCTACACCTTC. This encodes CASSWTGGDGYTF.

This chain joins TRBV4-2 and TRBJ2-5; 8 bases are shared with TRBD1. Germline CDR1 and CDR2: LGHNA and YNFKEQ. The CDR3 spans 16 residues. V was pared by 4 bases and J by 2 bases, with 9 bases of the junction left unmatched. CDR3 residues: CASSPGTGGRQETQYF. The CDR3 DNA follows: TGTGCCAGCAGCCCCGGGACAGGTGGCCGGCAAGAGACCCAGTACTTC.

In nucleotides, the CDR3 is TGTGCCAGCAGCTTTGCCCGGGGACATCGCAGAGGGGCCAAAAACATTCAGTACTTC. Translation gives CASSFARGHRRGAKNIQYF. The V and J genes are TRBV12-1 and TRBJ2-4; the table calls TRBD1, which could not be checked here. TRBV12-1 is shown as a pseudogene. The CDR3 runs to 19 residues.

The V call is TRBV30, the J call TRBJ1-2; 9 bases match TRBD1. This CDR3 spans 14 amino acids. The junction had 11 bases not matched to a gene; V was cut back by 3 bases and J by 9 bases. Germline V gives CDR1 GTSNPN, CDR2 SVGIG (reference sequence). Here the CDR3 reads CAWRDGGTGGRYTF. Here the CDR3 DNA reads TGTGCCTGGAGGGACGGCGGAACAGGGGGCCGCTACACCTTC.

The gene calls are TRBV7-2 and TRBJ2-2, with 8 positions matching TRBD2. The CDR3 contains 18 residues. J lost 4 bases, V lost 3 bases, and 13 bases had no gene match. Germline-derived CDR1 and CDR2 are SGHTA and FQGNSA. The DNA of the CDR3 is TGTGCCAGCAGCTTCCTCCTACCTGCGGGGGGTGTCACCGGGGAGCTGTTTTTT. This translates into CASSFLLPAGGVTGELFF.

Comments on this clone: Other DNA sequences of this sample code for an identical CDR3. The CDR3 region is CASSQLTEATEAFF. The CDR3 coding sequence is TGCGCCAGCAGCCAATTAACTGAAGCCACTGAAGCTTTCTTT. The J gene is TRBJ1-1, the V gene TRBV4-1; D remains unclear. Trimming stripped 2 bases from V and 4 bases from J, with 11 bases between. The CDR3 is 14 amino acids. Germline V gives CDR1 MGHRA, CDR2 YSYEKL.

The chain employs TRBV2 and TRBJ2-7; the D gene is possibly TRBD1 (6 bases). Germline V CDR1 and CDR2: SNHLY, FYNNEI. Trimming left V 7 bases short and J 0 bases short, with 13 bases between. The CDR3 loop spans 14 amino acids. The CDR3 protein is CASTGTMSSYEQYF. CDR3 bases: TGTGCCAGCACCGGGACAATGAGCTCCTACGAGCAGTACTTC.

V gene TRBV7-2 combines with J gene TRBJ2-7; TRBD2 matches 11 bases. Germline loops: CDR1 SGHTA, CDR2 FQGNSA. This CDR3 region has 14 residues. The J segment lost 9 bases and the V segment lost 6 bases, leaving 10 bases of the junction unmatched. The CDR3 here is CASSSGGGFWGQYF. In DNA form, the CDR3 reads TGTGCCAGCAGTAGCGGGGGGGGATTTTGGGGGCAGTACTTC.

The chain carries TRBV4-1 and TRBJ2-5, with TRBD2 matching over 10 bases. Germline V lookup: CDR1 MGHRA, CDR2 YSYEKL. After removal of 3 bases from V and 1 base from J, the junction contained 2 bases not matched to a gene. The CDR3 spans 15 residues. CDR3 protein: CASSQASGGQETQYF. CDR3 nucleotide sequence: TGCGCCAGCAGCCAGGCTAGCGGGGGCCAAGAGACCCAGTACTTC.

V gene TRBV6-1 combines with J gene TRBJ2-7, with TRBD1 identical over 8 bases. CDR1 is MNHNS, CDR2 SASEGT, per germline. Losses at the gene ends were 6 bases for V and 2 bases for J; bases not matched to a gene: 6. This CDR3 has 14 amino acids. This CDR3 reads CASRAQQGAYEQYF. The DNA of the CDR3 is TGTGCCAGCAGAGCCCAACAGGGGGCCTACGAGCAGTACTTC.

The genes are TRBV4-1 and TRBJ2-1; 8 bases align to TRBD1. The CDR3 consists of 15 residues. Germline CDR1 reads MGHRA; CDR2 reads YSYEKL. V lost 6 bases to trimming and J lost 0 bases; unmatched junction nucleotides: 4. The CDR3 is CASRVQGGSYNEQFF. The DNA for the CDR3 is TGCGCCAGCAGAGTACAGGGGGGCTCCTACAATGAGCAGTTCTTC.

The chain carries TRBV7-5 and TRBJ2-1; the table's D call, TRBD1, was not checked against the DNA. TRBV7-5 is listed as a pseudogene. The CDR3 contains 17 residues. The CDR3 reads CARSSRPQGATYNEQFF. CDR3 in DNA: TGTGCCAGAAGCTCCCGACCCCAGGGCGCAACCTACAATGAGCAGTTCTTC.

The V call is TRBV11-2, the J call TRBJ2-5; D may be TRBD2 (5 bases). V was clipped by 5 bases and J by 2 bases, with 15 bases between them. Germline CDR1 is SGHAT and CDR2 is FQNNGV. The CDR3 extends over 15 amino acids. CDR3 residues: CASSPPLGGQETQYF. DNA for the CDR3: TGTGCCAGCAGCCCGCCCTTGGGCGGGCAAGAGACCCAGTACTTC.

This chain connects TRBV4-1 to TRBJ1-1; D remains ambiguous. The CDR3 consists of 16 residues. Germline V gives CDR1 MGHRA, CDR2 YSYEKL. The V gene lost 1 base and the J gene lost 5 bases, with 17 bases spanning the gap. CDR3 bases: TGCGCCAGCAGCCAAGGAAATCTGGCAGGCCGAACTGAAGCTTTCTTT. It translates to CASSQGNLAGRTEAFF.

The CDR3 nucleotides read TGTGCCAGCAGCCAATCTGAACAGGGTTATACCTTC. Encoded protein: CASSQSEQGYTF. V gene TRBV11-2 combines with J gene TRBJ1-2; maybe TRBD1 (6 bases). The germline gives CDR1 SGHAT, CDR2 FQNNGV. The CDR3 runs to 12 residues. Trimming took off 5 bases at V and 14 bases at J, with 18 bases between the two ends.

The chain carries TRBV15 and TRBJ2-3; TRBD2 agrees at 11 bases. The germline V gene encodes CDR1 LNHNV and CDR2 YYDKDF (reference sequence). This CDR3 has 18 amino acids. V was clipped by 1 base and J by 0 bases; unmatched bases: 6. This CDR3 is CATSRVLAGGFSTDTQYF. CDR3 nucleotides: TGTGCCACCAGCAGAGTGCTAGCGGGGGGCTTTAGCACAGATACGCAGTATTTT.

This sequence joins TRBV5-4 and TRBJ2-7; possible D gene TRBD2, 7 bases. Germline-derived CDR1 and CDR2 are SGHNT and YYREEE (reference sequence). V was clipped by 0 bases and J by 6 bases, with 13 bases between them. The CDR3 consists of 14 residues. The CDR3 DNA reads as TGTGCCAGCAGCTTGGAGGATGCGGGGGCCGAGCAGTACTTC. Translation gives CASSLEDAGAEQYF.

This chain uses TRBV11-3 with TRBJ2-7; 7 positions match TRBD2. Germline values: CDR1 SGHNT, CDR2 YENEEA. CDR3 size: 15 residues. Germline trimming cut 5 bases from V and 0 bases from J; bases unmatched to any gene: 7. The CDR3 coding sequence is TGTGCCAGCAGCCGGGGAGGGTCAAGCTCCTACGAGCAGTACTTC. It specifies CASSRGGSSSYEQYF.

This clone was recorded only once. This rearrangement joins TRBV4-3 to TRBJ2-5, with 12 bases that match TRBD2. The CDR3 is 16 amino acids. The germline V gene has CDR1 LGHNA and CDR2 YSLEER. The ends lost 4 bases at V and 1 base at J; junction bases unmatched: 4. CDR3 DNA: TGCGCCAGCAGCCGAGAGACTAGCGGGGGCCAAGAGACCCAGTACTTC. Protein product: CASSRETSGGQETQYF.